The 29 T cell receptor beta chains given below trace back to one sample, sequenced in a study of vaccination and CD4 T cells after COVID-19. TCRdb recomputed calls from the PCR reads with MiXCR, one row per CDR3 protein. This table has roughly 19,000 distinct CDR3 sequences, 60% to 75% appearing once. The sequences come from CD4+ T cells from blood, collected after SARS-CoV-2 vaccination. The receptors stem from a human donor who had recovered from COVID-19.

The genes are TRBV4-1 and TRBJ2-7; D is possibly TRBD1 or TRBD2 (5 bases each). Trimming pared 2 bases from V and 5 bases from J, leaving 19 bases between. The CDR3 is made up of 16 amino acids. Germline values: CDR1 MGHRA, CDR2 YSYEKL. Here the CDR3 reads CASSQRDRHQGDEQYF. CDR3 nucleotide sequence: TGCGCCAGCAGCCAACGGGATCGGCACCAGGGTGACGAGCAGTACTTC.

The V and J genes are TRBV6-1 and TRBJ1-1, with TRBD1 matching 8 bases. Germline V gene data show CDR1 as MNHNS and CDR2 as SASEGT. The CDR3 length is 16 residues. J gave up 1 base and V 6 bases, and 10 bases lay outside the gene matches. The CDR3: CASRRLRQGANTEAFF. The DNA of the CDR3 is TGTGCCAGCAGACGACTTCGCCAGGGGGCGAACACTGAAGCTTTCTTT.

Here the CDR3 reads CASGPSVIPYEQYF. CDR3 in DNA: TGTGCCAGCGGTCCCTCAGTAATCCCCTACGAGCAGTACTTC. The gene calls are TRBV27 and TRBJ2-7, with D unresolved. The CDR3 is 14 residues long. Per the germline V gene, CDR1 is MNHEY and CDR2 is SMNVEV (reference sequence). Trimming removed 8 bases from V and 2 bases from J, with 16 bases in between.

The rearrangement uses TRBV20-1 and TRBJ2-3; 11 bases map to TRBD2. CDR3 length: 15 amino acids. Looked up from germline, CDR1 is DFQATT and CDR2 is SNEGSKA (reference sequence). DNA of the CDR3: TGCGCGTCCCTCGGGACTAGCGGTGCCACAGATACGCAGTATTTT. It specifies CASLGTSGATDTQYF.

This chain links TRBV25-1 with TRBJ1-5; 9 bases align to TRBD1. The CDR3 contains 17 residues. CDR1 is MGHDK, CDR2 SYGVNS, per germline. V shed 5 bases, J shed 0 bases, and the junction held 8 bases outside the gene matches. The CDR3 DNA is TGTGCCAGCAGTATGGGACAGGGAAAGGATAGCAATCAGCCCCAGCATTTT. This translates into CASSMGQGKDSNQPQHF.

This clonotype was observed a few times. The J gene is TRBJ2-2, the V gene TRBV20-1, with D perhaps TRBD2 (5 bases). This CDR3 has 15 residues. V lost 2 bases to trimming and J lost 7 bases, with 17 bases between them. CDR1 and CDR2 from the germline V gene are DFQATT and SNEGSKA (reference sequence). In nucleotides, the CDR3 is TGCAGTGCTAGACCCATAACTCCTAGCAGCGGGGAGCTGTTTTTT. This encodes CSARPITPSSGELFF.

The genes are TRBV6-1 and TRBJ2-7; D not resolved. The CDR3 contains 13 residues. Germline V gives CDR1 MNHNS, CDR2 SASEGT. The V and J ends lost 4 bases and 0 bases respectively, with 7 bases between them. The CDR3 spells CASSVGISYEQYF. CDR3 bases: TGTGCCAGCAGTGTTGGGATCTCCTACGAGCAGTACTTC.

As to this clonotype: The junction departs from the called germline gene at one end, perhaps through a read error. The chain recombines TRBV7-7 with TRBJ2-2; 8 bases agree with TRBD2. The CDR3 is made up of 16 amino acids. Looked up from germline, CDR1 is SSHAT and CDR2 is FNYEAQ (reference sequence). The CDR3 sequence is CASSLEGPGGTGELFF. CDR3 nucleotides: TGTGCTAGCAGCCTAGAGGGACCGGGAGGGACCGGGGAGCTGTTTTTT. Looking up the rest from reference TRBV7-7 and TRBJ2-2 gives the full variable domain: GAGVSQSPRYKVTKRGQDVTLRCDPISSHATLYWYQQALGQGPEFLTYFNYEAQPDKSGLPSDRFSAERPEGSISTLTIQRTEQRDSAMYRCASSLEGPGGTGELFFGEGSRLTVL.

This clonotype showed up just a few times. In DNA form, the CDR3 reads TGCAGTGCTTTGAGAAATAGCAATCAGCCCCAGCATTTT. It codes for CSALRNSNQPQHF. V is TRBV20-1 and J is TRBJ1-5; D is ambiguous. This CDR3 has 13 residues. Per germline, CDR1 DFQATT and CDR2 SNEGSKA (reference sequence). V was trimmed by 5 bases and J by 0 bases, leaving 8 bases between them.

This clonotype was seen a few times. J is TRBJ1-6 and V is TRBV6-5; D is possibly TRBD1 (5 bases). CDR3 length: 17 amino acids. Germline assignment: CDR1 MNHEY and CDR2 SVGAGI. Trimming removed 2 bases from V and 0 bases from J, with 11 bases in between. CDR3 sequence: CASSYRGSRSYNSPLHF. Here the CDR3 DNA reads TGTGCCAGCAGTTACCGGGGCAGCCGCTCCTATAATTCACCCCTCCACTTT.

The chain has TRBV20-1 and TRBJ2-3, with unresolved D. This CDR3 has 14 residues. Trimming shortened V by 6 bases and J by 5 bases, and 18 bases separated the two germline ends. The germline V gene encodes CDR1 DFQATT and CDR2 SNEGSKA (reference sequence). CDR3 protein: CSANSRGSLDTQYF. Here the CDR3 DNA reads TGCAGTGCAAACTCCCGCGGCAGTTTAGATACGCAGTATTTT.

The chain uses TRBV6-1 and TRBJ2-1; no firm D call. Per the germline V gene, CDR1 is MNHNS and CDR2 is SASEGT. V lost 2 bases and J 0 bases, leaving 2 bases between the germline ends. The CDR3 extends over 13 amino acids. The CDR3 loop is CASSESSYNEQFF. The CDR3, as DNA: TGTGCCAGCAGTGAATCCTCCTACAATGAGCAGTTCTTC.

The V and J genes are TRBV5-5 and TRBJ1-6; possibly TRBD1 for D (6 bases). Trimming removed 6 bases from V and 9 bases from J, with 19 bases in between. The CDR3 has 15 residues. Germline CDR1 is SGHKS and CDR2 is YYEKEE (reference sequence). The CDR3 sequence: CASTSTAGESSPLHF. In nucleotides, the CDR3 is TGTGCCAGCACCTCTACCGCAGGGGAGAGTTCACCCCTCCACTTT.

Only one count was recorded for this clonotype. The chain is built from TRBV19 and TRBJ2-3; possible D gene TRBD1, 5 bases. From germline, CDR1 is LNHDA and CDR2 SQIVND (reference sequence). This CDR3 is built from 12 residues. Trimming took off 6 bases at V and 6 bases at J, with 10 bases between the two ends. CDR3 bases: TGTGCCAGTAGCCCCAGGGCGGATACGCAGTATTTT. Amino acid sequence: CASSPRADTQYF. The variable domain in full, with the rest retrieved from reference TRBV19 and TRBJ2-3, is DGGITQSPKYLFRKEGQNVTLSCEQNLNHDAMYWYRQDPGQGLRLIYYSQIVNDFQKGDIAEGYSVSREKKESFPLTVTSAQKNPTAFYLCASSPRADTQYFGPGTRLTVL.

The chain carries TRBV15 and TRBJ1-2; D is uncertain. The CDR3 has 15 amino acids. CDR1 and CDR2 (germline): LNHNV, YYDKDF (reference sequence). Trimming took 3 bases from V and 4 from J, leaving 15 bases between them. The CDR3 DNA reads as TGTGCCACCAGCAGGGATAGATCACAGAGCTATGGCTACACCTTC. This encodes CATSRDRSQSYGYTF.

The chain couples TRBV10-3 to TRBJ1-1; 7 bases map to TRBD1. Germline CDR1 reads ENHRY; CDR2 reads SYGVKD. CDR3 length: 12 amino acids. The ends lost 9 bases at V and 8 bases at J; junction bases unmatched: 9. The CDR3 nucleotides read TGTGCCATGAGGGACAGCCAACAGGAAGCTTTCTTT. It encodes CAMRDSQQEAFF.

This clonotype was observed once. The chain carries TRBV7-2 and TRBJ2-3; 13 nucleotides agree with TRBD2. Germline CDR1 is SGHTA and CDR2 is FQGNSA. There are 18 residues in the CDR3. J lost 11 bases, V lost 2 bases, and 16 bases had no gene match. The CDR3 loop reads CASSLWGTSGTSGMRQYF. In nucleotides, the CDR3 is TGTGCCAGCAGCTTATGGGGGACTAGCGGGACATCGGGTATGAGGCAGTATTTT.

This CDR3 is CASSPVLSSGWTEAFF. The CDR3 DNA reads as TGTGCCAGCTCACCAGTGCTTTCCAGCGGGTGGACTGAAGCTTTCTTT. This rearrangement joins TRBV18 to TRBJ1-1, with no clear D. Germline CDR1 KGHSH, CDR2 LQKENI. V lost 2 bases and J 5 bases, leaving 18 bases between the germline ends. This CDR3 comprises 16 residues.

The chain recombines TRBV19 with TRBJ2-3; TRBD1 or TRBD2 may be the D gene (5 bases each). Germline values: CDR1 LNHDA, CDR2 SQIVND (reference sequence). The V end was cut by 3 bases, the J end by 9 bases, with 7 bases between. The CDR3 runs 11 residues. The CDR3 is CASSIGDTQYF. In DNA, the CDR3 is TGTGCCAGTAGTATTGGGGACACGCAGTATTTT.

The rearrangement uses TRBV6-1 and TRBJ1-2; D possibly corresponds to TRBD1 (6 bases). The V and J ends lost 6 bases and 4 bases respectively, with 18 bases between them. CDR3 length equals 15 residues. Germline-derived CDR1 and CDR2 are MNHNS and SASEGT. The CDR3 sequence is CASRADRLLSYGYTF. DNA for the CDR3: TGTGCCAGCAGGGCGGACAGACTCTTGAGCTATGGCTACACCTTC.

The chain recombines TRBV2 with TRBJ1-5; D unclear. Trimming removed 6 bases from V and 6 bases from J, with 15 bases in between. This CDR3 has 14 residues. Germline-derived CDR1 and CDR2 are SNHLY and FYNNEI. CDR3: CASSVDQSGQPQHF. CDR3 coding DNA: TGTGCCAGCAGCGTGGACCAGTCGGGTCAGCCCCAGCATTTT.

The chain combines TRBV20-1 with TRBJ2-5; 11 nucleotides agree with TRBD2. The CDR3 loop spans 20 amino acids. Germline CDR1 is DFQATT and CDR2 is SNEGSKA (reference sequence). The V and J ends lost 5 bases and 7 bases, in that order; junction bases with no gene match: 27. CDR3 bases: TGCAGTGCTCGTCCTCCGCGGGGAGGTAGCGGGAGGGGGAAGGGCGGGACCCAGTACTTC. As protein: CSARPPRGGSGRGKGGTQYF.

This clonotype was detected a few times. The V gene is TRBV6-1, the J gene TRBJ2-3; TRBD1 is a possible D gene (5 bases). The germline V gene has CDR1 MNHNS and CDR2 SASEGT. With 2 bases removed from V and 3 bases from J, the gap between germline ends came to 12 bases. The CDR3 runs to 15 residues. The CDR3 loop reads CASSESQGQTDTQYF. In DNA form, the CDR3 reads TGTGCCAGCAGTGAAAGCCAGGGTCAGACAGATACGCAGTATTTT.

This clonotype was detected a few times. This chain joins TRBV6-5 and TRBJ1-6, with D possibly matching TRBD1 (6 bases). CDR3 length equals 16 residues. V was pared by 1 base and J by 7 bases, with 14 bases between. CDR1 MNHEY and CDR2 SVGAGI come from the germline V gene. The CDR3 protein is CASSYYPERGNSPLHF. The CDR3, as DNA: TGTGCCAGCAGTTACTACCCCGAAAGGGGGAATTCACCCCTCCACTTT.

The J gene is TRBJ2-7, the V gene TRBV7-2, with TRBD2 matching over 11 bases. CDR1 is SGHTA, CDR2 FQGNSA, per germline. V shed 5 bases, J shed 0 bases, and the junction held 9 bases outside the gene matches. The CDR3 is 17 residues long. DNA for the CDR3: TGTGCCAGCAGCAGACCGGGACTAGCGGCCAGCTCCTACGAGCAGTACTTC. Translated: CASSRPGLAASSYEQYF.

In this sample, this clonotype turned up a few times. The rearrangement uses TRBV2 and TRBJ1-5; D might be TRBD1 (6 bases). The CDR3 consists of 14 residues. The V end was cut by 3 bases, the J end by 3 bases, with 9 bases between. Germline loops: CDR1 SNHLY, CDR2 FYNNEI. Written as DNA, the CDR3 is TGTGCCAGCAGTGAGGACAGTTTCAATCAGCCCCAGCATTTT. Translating gives CASSEDSFNQPQHF.

The chain uses TRBV6-2 or TRBV6-3 and TRBJ1-5; D is unresolved. Germline V CDR1 and CDR2: MNHEY, SVGEGT. The CDR3 length is 14 residues. Trimming stripped 0 bases from V and 2 bases from J, with 5 bases between. The CDR3 reads CASSYSSGNQPQHF. CDR3 nucleotides: TGTGCCAGCAGTTACTCATCGGGCAATCAGCCCCAGCATTTT.

This clonotype was seen a single time. The V and J genes are TRBV30 and TRBJ1-6; D gene unclear. This CDR3 is built from 11 residues. Germline CDR1 GTSNPN, CDR2 SVGIG (reference sequence). Trimming shortened V by 3 bases and J by 7 bases, and 4 bases separated the two germline ends. The CDR3 DNA reads TGTGCCTGGAGGGGAAATTCACCCCTCCACTTT. It specifies CAWRGNSPLHF. The whole variable domain, remainder taken from reference TRBV30 and TRBJ1-6, is SQTIHQWPATLVQPVGSPLSLECTVEGTSNPNLYWYRQAAGRGLQLLFYSVGIGQISSEVPQNLSASRPQDRQFILSSKKLLLSDSGFYLCAWRGNSPLHFGNGTRLTVT.

This sequence joins TRBV4-1 and TRBJ1-2; TRBD1 aligns across 7 bases. CDR1 MGHRA and CDR2 YSYEKL come from the germline V gene. CDR3 length: 15 residues. J lost 4 bases, V lost 6 bases, and 11 bases had no gene match. The CDR3 loop reads CASRDRQGPTYGYTF. The CDR3 bases are TGCGCCAGCAGGGACAGGCAGGGGCCAACCTATGGCTACACCTTC.